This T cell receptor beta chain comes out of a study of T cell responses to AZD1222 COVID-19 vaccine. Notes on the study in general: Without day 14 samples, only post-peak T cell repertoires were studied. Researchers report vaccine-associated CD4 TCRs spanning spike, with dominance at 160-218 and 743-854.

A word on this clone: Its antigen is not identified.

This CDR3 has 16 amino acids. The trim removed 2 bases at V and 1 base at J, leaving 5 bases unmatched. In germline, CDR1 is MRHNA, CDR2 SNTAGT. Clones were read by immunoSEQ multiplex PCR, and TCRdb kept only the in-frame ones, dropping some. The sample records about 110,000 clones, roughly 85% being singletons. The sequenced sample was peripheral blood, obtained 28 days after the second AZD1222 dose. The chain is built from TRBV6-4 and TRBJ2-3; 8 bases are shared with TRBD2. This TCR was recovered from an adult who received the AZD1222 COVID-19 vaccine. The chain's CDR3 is CASSDESGSGTDTQYF. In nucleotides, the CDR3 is TGTGCCAGCAGTGACGAGAGCGGGAGCGGCACAGATACGCAGTATTTT.